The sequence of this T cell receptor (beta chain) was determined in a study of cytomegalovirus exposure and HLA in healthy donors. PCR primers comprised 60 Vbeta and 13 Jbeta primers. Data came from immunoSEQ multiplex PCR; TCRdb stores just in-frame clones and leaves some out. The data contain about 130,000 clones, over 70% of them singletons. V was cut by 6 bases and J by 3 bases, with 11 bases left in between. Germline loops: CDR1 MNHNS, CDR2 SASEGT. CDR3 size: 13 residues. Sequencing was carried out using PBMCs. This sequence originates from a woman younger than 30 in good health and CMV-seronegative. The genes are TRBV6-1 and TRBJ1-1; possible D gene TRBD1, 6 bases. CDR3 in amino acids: CASRKGGDTEAFF. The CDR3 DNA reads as TGTGCCAGCAGAAAGGGGGGGGACACTGAAGCTTTCTTT.